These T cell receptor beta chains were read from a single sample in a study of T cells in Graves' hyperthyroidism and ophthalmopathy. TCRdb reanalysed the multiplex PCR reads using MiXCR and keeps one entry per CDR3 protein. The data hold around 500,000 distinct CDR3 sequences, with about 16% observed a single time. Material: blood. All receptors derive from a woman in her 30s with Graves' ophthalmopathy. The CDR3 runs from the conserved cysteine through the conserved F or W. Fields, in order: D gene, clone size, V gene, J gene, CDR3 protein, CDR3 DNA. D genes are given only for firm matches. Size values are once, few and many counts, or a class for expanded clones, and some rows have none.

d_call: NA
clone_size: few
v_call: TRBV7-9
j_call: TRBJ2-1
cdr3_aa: CASSVPGPRQLF
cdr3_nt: TGTGCCAGCAGCGTGCCGGGGCCTCGGCAGCTCTTC

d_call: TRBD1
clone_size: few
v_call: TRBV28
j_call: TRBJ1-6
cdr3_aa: CATRDRDNSPLHF
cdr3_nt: TGTGCCACCAGGGACAGGGACAATTCACCCCTCCACTTT

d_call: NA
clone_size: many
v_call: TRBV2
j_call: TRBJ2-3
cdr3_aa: CADTVRPIPDTQYF
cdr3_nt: TGTGCCGACACCGTCCGGCCCATACCGGATACGCAGTATTTT

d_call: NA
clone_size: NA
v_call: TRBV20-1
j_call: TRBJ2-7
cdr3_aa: CSALPLGIYEQYF
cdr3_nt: TGCAGTGCCCTACCCCTGGGGATCTACGAGCAGTACTTC

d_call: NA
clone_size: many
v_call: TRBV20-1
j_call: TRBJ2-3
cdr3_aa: CSAMVGGADTQYF
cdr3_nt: TGCAGTGCTATGGTGGGAGGCGCAGATACGCAGTATTTT

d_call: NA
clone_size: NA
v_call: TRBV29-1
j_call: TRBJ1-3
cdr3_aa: CSVEDRRRGYGNTIYF
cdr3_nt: TGCAGCGTTGAAGATCGAAGGCGGGGGTATGGAAACACCATATATTTT

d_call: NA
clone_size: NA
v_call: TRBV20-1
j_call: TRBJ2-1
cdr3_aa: CSASAGPRADEQFF
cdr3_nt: TGCAGTGCTAGTGCGGGACCCCGGGCCGATGAGCAGTTCTTC

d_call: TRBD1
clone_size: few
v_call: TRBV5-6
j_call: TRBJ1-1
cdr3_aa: CASSQNPAGQAHTEAFF
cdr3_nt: TGTGCCAGCAGCCAAAACCCCGCGGGACAGGCCCACACTGAAGCTTTCTTT

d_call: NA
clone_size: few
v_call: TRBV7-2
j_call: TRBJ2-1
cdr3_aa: CASSPGTHKYNEQFF
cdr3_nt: TGTGCCAGCAGCCCCGGGACTCACAAATACAATGAGCAGTTCTTC

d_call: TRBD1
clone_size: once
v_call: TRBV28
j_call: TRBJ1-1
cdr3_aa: CASSLQGEDTEAFF
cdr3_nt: TGTGCCAGCAGTTTACAGGGGGAAGACACTGAAGCTTTCTTT

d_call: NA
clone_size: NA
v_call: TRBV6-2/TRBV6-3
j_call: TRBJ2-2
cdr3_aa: CASSCSVFRQVTAGELFF
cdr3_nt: TGTGCCAGCAGTTGCTCTGTCTTCCGACAGGTGACGGCCGGGGAGCTGTTTTTT

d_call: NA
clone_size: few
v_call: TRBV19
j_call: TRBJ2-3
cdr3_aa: CASSMAPGHSRQYF
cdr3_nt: TGTGCCAGTAGTATGGCCCCTGGACATAGTAGGCAGTATTTT

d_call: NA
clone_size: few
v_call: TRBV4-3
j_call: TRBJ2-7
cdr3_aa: CASSQEQGRSSYEQYF
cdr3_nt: TGCGCCAGCAGCCAAGAGCAGGGCCGTAGCTCCTACGAGCAGTACTTC

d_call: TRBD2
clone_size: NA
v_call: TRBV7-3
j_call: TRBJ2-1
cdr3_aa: CASSSDGTSGDNEQFF
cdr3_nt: TGTGCCAGCAGCTCCGACGGGACTAGCGGGGACAATGAGCAGTTCTTC